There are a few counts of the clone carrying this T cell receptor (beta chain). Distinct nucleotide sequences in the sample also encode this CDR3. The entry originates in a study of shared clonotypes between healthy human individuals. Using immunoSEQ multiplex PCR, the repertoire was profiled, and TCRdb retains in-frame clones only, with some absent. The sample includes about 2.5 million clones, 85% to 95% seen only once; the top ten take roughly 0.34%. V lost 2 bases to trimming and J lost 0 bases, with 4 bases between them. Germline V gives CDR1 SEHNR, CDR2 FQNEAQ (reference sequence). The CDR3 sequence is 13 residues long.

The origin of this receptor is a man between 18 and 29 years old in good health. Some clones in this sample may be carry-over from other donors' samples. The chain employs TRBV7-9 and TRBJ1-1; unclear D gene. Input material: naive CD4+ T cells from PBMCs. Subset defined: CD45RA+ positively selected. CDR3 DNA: TGTGCCAGCAGCTTACAAATGAACACTGAAGCTTTCTTT. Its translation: CASSLQMNTEAFF. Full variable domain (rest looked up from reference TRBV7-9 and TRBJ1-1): DTGVSQNPRHKITKRGQNVTFRCDPISEHNRLYWYRQTLGQGPEFLTYFQNEAQLEKSRLLSDRFSAERPKGSFSTLEIQRTEQGDSAMYLCASSLQMNTEAFFGQGTRLTVV.